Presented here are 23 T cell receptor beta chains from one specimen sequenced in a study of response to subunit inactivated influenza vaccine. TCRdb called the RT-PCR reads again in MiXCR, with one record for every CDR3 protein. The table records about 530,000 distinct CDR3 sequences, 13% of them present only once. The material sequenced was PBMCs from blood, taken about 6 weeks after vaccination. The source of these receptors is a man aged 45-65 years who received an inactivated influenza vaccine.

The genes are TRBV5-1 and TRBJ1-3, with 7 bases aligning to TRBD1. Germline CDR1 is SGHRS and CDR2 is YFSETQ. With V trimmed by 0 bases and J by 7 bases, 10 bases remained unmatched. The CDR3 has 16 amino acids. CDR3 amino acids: CASSLGQGSAVNTIYF. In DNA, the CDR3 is TGCGCCAGCAGCTTGGGACAGGGATCCGCGGTTAACACCATATATTTT.

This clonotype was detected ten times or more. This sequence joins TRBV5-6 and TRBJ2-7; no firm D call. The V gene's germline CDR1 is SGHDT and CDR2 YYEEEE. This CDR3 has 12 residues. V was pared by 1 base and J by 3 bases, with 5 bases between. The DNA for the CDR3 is TGTGCCAGCAGCTTGATGGTCTACGAGCAGTACTTC. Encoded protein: CASSLMVYEQYF.

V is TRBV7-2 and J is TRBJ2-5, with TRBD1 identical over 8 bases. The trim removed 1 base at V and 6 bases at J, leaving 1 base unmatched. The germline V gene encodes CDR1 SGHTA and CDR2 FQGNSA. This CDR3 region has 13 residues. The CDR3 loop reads CASSLGTGKTQYF. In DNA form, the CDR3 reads TGTGCCAGCAGCTTAGGGACAGGGAAGACCCAGTACTTC.

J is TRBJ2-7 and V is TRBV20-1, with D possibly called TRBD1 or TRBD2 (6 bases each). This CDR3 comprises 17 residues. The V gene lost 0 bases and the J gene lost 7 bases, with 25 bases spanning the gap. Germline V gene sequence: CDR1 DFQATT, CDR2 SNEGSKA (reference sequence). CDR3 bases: TGCAGTGCTAGAGATTATGGCTCCGGGACAACGGCGGGGGAGCAGTACTTC. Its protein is CSARDYGSGTTAGEQYF.

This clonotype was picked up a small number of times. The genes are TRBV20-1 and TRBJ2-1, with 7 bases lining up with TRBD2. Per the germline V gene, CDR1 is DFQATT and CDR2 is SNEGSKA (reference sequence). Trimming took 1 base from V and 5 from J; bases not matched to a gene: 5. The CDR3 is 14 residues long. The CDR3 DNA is TGCAGTGCTAGAGGGTGGGCGGGAGACAATGAGCAGTTCTTC. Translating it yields CSARGWAGDNEQFF.

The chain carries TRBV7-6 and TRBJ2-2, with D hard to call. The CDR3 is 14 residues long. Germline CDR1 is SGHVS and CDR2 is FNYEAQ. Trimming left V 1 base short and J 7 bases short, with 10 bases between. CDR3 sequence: CASSLGVGGGELFF. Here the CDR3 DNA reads TGTGCCAGCAGCTTAGGGGTAGGCGGCGGGGAGCTGTTTTTT.

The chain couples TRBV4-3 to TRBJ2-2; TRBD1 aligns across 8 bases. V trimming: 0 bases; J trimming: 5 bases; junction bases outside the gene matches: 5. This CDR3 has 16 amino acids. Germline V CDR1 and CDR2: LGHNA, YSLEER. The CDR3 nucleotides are TGCGCCAGCAGCCAAGAAGTACGGACAGGGACCGGGGAGCTGTTTTTT. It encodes CASSQEVRTGTGELFF.

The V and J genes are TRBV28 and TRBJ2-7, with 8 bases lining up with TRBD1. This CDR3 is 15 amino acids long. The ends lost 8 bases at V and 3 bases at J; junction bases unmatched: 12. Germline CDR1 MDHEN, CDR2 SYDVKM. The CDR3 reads CASCSGTGGCYEQYF. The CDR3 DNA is TGTGCCAGCTGTTCCGGTACAGGGGGATGCTACGAGCAGTACTTC. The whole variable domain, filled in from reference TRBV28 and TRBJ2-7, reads DVKVTQSSRYLVKRTGEKVFLECVQDMDHENMFWYRQDPGLGLRLIYFSYDVKMKEKGDIPEGYSVSREKKERFSLILESASTNQTSMYLCASCSGTGGCYEQYFGPGTRLTVT.

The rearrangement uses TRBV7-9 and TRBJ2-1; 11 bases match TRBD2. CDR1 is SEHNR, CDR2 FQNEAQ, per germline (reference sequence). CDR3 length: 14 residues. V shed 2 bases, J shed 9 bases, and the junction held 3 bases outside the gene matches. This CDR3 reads CASSLLLAGAEQFF. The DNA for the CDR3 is TGTGCCAGCAGCTTATTACTAGCGGGGGCTGAGCAGTTCTTC.

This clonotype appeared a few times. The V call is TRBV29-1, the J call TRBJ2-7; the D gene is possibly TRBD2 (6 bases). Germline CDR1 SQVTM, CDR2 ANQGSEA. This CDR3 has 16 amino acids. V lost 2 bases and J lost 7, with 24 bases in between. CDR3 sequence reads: CSVELGMGKLAGEQYF. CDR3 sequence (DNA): TGCAGCGTTGAATTGGGGATGGGGAAACTAGCAGGGGAGCAGTACTTC.

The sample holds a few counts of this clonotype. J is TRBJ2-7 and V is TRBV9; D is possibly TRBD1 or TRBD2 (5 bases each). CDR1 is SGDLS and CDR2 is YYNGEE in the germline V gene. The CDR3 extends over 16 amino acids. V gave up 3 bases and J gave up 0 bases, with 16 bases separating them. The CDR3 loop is CASSGPGPPSSYEQYF. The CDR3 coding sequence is TGTGCCAGCAGCGGACCGGGACCCCCGAGCTCCTACGAGCAGTACTTC.

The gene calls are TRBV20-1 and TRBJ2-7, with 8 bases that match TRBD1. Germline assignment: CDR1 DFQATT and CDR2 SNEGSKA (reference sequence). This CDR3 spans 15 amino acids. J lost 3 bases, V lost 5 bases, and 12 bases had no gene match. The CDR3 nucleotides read TGCAGTGCTCCCTCGGCCGACAGGGGTCTCTACGAGCAGTACTTC. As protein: CSAPSADRGLYEQYF.

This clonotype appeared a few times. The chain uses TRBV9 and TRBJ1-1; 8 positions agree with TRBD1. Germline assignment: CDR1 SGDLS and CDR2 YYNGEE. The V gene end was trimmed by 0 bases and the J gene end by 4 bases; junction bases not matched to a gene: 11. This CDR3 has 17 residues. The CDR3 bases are TGTGCCAGCAGCGTAGAGCAGGGGGCCCCTGGAAGCACTGAAGCTTTCTTT. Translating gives CASSVEQGAPGSTEAFF.

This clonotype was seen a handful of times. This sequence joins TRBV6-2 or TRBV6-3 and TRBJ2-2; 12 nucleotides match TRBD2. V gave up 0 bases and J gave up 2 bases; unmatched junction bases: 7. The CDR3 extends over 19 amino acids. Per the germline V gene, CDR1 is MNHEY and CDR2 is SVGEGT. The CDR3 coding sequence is TGTGCCAGCAGTTACTCGAGACTAGCGGGAGTGTTTAACACCGGGGAGCTGTTTTTT. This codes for CASSYSRLAGVFNTGELFF.

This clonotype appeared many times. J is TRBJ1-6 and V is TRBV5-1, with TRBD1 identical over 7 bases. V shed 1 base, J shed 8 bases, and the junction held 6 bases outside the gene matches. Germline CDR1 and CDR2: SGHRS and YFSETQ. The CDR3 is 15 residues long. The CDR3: CASSLNWQGDSPLHF. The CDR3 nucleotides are TGCGCCAGCAGCTTGAATTGGCAGGGGGATTCACCCCTCCACTTT.

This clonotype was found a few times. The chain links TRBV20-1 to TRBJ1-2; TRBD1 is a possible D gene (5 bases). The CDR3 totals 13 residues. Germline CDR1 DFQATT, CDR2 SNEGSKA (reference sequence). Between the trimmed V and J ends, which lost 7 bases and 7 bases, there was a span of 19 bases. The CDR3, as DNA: TGCAGTGGTGGAAAGGGGCGGCGAGGTGGCTACACCTTC. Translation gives CSGGKGRRGGYTF.

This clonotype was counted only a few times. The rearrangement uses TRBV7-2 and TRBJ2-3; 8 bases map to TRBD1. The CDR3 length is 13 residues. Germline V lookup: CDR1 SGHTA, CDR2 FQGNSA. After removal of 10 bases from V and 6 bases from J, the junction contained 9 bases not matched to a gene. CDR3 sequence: CATRTGLEDTQYF. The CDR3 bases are TGTGCCACCCGGACAGGGCTGGAGGATACGCAGTATTTT.

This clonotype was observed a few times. The CDR3 sequence is CSVVLRTEAFF. CDR3 coding DNA: TGCAGCGTTGTTTTGCGCACTGAAGCTTTCTTT. This sequence joins TRBV29-1 and TRBJ1-1; D remains ambiguous. Trimming left V 4 bases short and J 4 bases short, with 7 bases between. CDR3 size: 11 residues. CDR1 and CDR2 from the germline V gene are SQVTM and ANQGSEA.

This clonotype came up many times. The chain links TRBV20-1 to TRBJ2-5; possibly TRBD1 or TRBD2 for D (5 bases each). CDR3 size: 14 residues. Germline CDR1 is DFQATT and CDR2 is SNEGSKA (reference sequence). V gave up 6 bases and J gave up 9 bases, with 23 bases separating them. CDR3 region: CSASPGTAGEAQYF. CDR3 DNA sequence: TGCAGTGCCAGTCCAGGGACGGCTGGGGAAGCCCAGTACTTC.

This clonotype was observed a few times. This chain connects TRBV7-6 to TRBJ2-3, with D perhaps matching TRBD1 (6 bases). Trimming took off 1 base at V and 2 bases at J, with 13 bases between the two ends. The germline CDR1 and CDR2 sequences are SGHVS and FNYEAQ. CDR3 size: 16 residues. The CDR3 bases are TGTGCCAGCAGCTTAGGGGGGCAAGAGGCCACAGATACGCAGTATTTT. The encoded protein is CASSLGGQEATDTQYF.

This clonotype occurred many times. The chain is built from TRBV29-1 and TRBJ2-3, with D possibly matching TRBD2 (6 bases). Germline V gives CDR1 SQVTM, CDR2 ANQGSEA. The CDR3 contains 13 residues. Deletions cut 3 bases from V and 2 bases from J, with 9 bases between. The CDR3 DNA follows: TGCAGCGTTGATCTAGCGATCACAGATACGCAGTATTTT. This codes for CSVDLAITDTQYF.

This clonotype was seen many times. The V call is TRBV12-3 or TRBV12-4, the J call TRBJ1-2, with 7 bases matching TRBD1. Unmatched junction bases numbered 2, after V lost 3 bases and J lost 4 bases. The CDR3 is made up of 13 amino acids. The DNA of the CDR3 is TGTGCCAGCAGTTTGAGGGGGCTCTATGGCTACACCTTC. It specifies CASSLRGLYGYTF.

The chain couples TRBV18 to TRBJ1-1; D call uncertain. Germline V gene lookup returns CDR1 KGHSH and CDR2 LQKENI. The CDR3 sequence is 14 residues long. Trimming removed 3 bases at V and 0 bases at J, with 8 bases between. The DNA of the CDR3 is TGTGCCAGCTCACCGGTCAGATTGAACACTGAAGCTTTCTTT. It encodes CASSPVRLNTEAFF.